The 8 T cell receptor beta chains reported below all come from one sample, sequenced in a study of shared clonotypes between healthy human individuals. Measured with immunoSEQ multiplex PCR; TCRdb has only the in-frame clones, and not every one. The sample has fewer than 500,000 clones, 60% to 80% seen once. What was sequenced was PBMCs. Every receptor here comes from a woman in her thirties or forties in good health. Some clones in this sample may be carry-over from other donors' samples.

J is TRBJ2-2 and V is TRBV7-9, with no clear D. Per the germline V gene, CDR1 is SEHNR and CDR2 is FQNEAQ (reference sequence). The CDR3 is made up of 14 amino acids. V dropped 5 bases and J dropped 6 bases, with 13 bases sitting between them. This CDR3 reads CASSEVLNSGELFF. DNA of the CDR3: TGTGCCAGCAGCGAGGTGCTAAATTCCGGGGAGCTGTTTTTT.

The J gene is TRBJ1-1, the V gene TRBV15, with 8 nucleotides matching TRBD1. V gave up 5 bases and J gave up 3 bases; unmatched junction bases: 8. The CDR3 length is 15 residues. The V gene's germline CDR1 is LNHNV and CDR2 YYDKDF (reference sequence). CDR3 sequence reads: CATSGQGFYHTEAFF. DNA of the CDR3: TGTGCCACCAGCGGACAGGGTTTCTACCACACTGAAGCTTTCTTT. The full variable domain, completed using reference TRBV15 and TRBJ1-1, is DAMVIQNPRYQVTQFGKPVTLSCSQTLNHNVMYWYQQKSSQAPKLLFHYYDKDFNNEADTPDNFQSRRPNTSFCFLDIRSPGLGDTAMYLCATSGQGFYHTEAFFGQGTRLTVV.

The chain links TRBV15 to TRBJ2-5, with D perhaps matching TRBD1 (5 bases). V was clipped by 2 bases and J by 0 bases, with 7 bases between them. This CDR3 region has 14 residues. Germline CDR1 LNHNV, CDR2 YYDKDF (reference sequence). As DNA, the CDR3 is TGTGCCACCAGCAGAAGACAGTACCAAGAGACCCAGTACTTC. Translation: CATSRRQYQETQYF.

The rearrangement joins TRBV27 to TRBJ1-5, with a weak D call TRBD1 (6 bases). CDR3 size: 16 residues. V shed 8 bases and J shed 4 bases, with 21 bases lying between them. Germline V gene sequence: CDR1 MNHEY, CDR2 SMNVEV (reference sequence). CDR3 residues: CASSLGGLGWNQPQHF. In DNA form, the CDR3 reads TGTGCCAGCTCACTCGGGGGGCTGGGTTGGAATCAGCCCCAGCATTTT.

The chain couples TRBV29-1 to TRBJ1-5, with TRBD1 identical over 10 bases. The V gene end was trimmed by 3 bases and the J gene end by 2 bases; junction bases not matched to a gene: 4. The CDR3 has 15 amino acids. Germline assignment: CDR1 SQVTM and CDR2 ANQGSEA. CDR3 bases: TGCAGCGTTGACGCCGGGACAGGGGGCAATCAGCCCCAGCATTTT. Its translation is CSVDAGTGGNQPQHF.

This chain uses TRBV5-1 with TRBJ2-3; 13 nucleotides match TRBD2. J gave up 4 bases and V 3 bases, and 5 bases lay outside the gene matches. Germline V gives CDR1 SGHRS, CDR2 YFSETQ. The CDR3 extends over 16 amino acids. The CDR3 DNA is TGCGCCAGCAGCTCAGGACTAGCGGGAGTCTCAGATACGCAGTATTTT. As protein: CASSSGLAGVSDTQYF.

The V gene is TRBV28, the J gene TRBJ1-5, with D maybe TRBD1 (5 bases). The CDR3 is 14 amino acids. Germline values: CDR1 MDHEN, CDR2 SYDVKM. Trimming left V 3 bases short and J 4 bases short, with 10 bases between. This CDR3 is CASSLSGGNQPQHF. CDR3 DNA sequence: TGTGCCAGCAGTTTGAGTGGGGGTAATCAGCCCCAGCATTTT.

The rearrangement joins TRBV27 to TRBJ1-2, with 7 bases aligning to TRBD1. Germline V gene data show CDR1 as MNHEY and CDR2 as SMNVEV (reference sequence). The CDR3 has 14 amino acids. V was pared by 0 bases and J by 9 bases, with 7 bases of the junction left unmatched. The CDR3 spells CASSLSRSGQSYTF. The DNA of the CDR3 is TGTGCCAGCAGTTTATCGAGGTCGGGACAGAGCTACACCTTC.